This paragraph reports one TCR beta chain. With 5 bases removed from V and 4 bases from J, the gap between germline ends came to 9 bases. Germline values: CDR1 SGHTA, CDR2 FQGTGA. The CDR3 spans 12 residues. The sample is drawn from a study of blood T cell repertoires in COVID-19. Across the study: Collection of acute and convalescent COVID-19 samples took place in the United States, Italy and Spain. PBMCs, B-cell-depleted T cells, or T cells were the source of the cDNA or gDNA that made up the material.

In the study's own analysis: Reference gene primer amplification gave estimated nucleated cell counts. Libraries were prepared by immunoSEQ multiplex PCR; TCRdb keeps only in-frame clonotypes and omits some of them. Clone size and V and J calls were adopted from that table, with D and trimming inferred from the DNA. The sample lists about 130,000 clones, about 82% occurring once. Input material: peripheral blood. The rearrangement links TRBV7-3 to TRBJ2-7; possibly TRBD1 for D (5 bases). The clonotype originates from a human donor in a cohort sampled during active COVID-19. The CDR3 DNA is TGTGCCAGCAGCCAACCAGGGTACGAGCAGTACTTC. Protein: CASSQPGYEQYF.